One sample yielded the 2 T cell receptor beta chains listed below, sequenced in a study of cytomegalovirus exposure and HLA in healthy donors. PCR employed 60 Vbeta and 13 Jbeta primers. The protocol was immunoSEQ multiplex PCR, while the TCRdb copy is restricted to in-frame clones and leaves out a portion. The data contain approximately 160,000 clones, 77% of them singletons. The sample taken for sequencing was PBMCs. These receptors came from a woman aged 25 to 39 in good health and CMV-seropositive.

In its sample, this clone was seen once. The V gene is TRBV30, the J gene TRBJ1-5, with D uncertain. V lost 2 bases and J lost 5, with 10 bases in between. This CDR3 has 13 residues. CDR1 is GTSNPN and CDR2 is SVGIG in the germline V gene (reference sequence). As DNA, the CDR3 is TGTGCCTGGAGTACTGGAGGAGATCAGCCCCAGCATTTT. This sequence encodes CAWSTGGDQPQHF.

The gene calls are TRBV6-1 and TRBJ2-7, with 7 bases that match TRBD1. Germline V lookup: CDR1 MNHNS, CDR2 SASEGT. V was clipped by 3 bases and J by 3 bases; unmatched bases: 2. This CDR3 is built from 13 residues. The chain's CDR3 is CASSETGNYEQYF. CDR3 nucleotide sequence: TGTGCCAGCAGTGAGACAGGGAACTACGAGCAGTACTTC.